These 18 T cell receptor beta chains share one sample of origin, sequenced in a study of CD8+ T cells in alopecia areata. Reverse transcription of extracted RNA yielded cDNA, which provided the sequencing template. Using immunoSEQ multiplex PCR, the repertoire was profiled, and TCRdb retains in-frame clones only, with some absent. The profile shows about 200,000 clones, roughly two fifths of them singletons. Noted treatment: oral pan-JAK inhibitor, 5-10 mg twice daily. The sequences come from CD4+ T cells sorted from blood, collected at approximately week 30, from a patient treated with tofacitinib. The receptors come from a human donor with alopecia areata.

The rearrangement links TRBV6-1 to TRBJ2-7, with 9 bases aligning to TRBD1. The CDR3 totals 16 residues. V lost 2 bases and J lost 5; bases outside the gene matches: 10. Germline lookup yields CDR1 MNHNS and CDR2 SASEGT. The chain's CDR3 is CASSERSGQGRNEQYF. In DNA, the CDR3 is TGTGCCAGCAGTGAAAGGAGTGGACAGGGGAGGAACGAGCAGTACTTC.

In the case of this clone: In the same sample, other DNA sequences code for this CDR3. V and J are TRBV5-1 and TRBJ2-5, with D possibly TRBD2 on 5 matching bases. V lost 0 bases and J 5 bases, leaving 5 bases between the germline ends. Germline lookup yields CDR1 SGHRS and CDR2 YFSETQ. The CDR3 is made up of 12 amino acids. For the CDR3, the DNA is TGCGCCAGCAGCTTGGGGGAGGAGACCCAGTACTTC. This gives the protein CASSLGEETQYF.

A few counts support this clone. The V gene is TRBV2, the J gene TRBJ2-3, with D perhaps TRBD1 or TRBD2 (5 bases each). Trimming took off 4 bases at V and 4 bases at J, with 12 bases between the two ends. Germline V gene sequence: CDR1 SNHLY, CDR2 FYNNEI. The CDR3 sequence is 14 residues long. The CDR3 loop reads CASSVSGPPDTQYF. Written as DNA, the CDR3 is TGTGCCAGCAGTGTGTCGGGGCCCCCAGATACGCAGTATTTT.

A few counts support this clone. The chain recombines TRBV7-9 with TRBJ2-2, with TRBD1 matching over 8 bases. J gave up 7 bases and V 7 bases, and 8 bases lay outside the gene matches. In germline, CDR1 is SEHNR, CDR2 FQNEAQ (reference sequence). The CDR3 consists of 14 residues. The DNA for the CDR3 is TGTGCCAGCACCTTGGACAGGGACCACGGGGAGCTGTTTTTT. Encoded protein: CASTLDRDHGELFF.

This clone showed up just once. The genes are TRBV19 and TRBJ2-5, with 7 bases that match TRBD1. The germline V gene has CDR1 LNHDA and CDR2 SQIVND (reference sequence). The CDR3 totals 14 residues. The V and J ends lost 4 bases and 5 bases, in that order; junction bases with no gene match: 7. The CDR3 is CASSTRQGGETQYF. In DNA form, the CDR3 reads TGTGCCAGTAGTACGAGACAGGGCGGGGAGACCCAGTACTTC.

This clone was recorded a few times. The CDR3 region has the DNA TGTGCCAGCAGCCCCGGGACTAGGGGCACCGGGGAGCTGTTTTTT. As protein: CASSPGTRGTGELFF. The chain joins TRBV7-6 to TRBJ2-2, with 8 bases that match TRBD2. CDR1 SGHVS and CDR2 FNYEAQ come from the germline V gene. The CDR3 covers 15 residues. The J segment lost 4 bases and the V segment lost 5 bases, leaving 6 bases of the junction unmatched.

This clone was seen only a few times. The chain couples TRBV7-6 to TRBJ2-3, with D possibly matching TRBD1 (6 bases). The germline V gene encodes CDR1 SGHVS and CDR2 FNYEAQ. The CDR3 length is 16 residues. The V end lost 4 bases, the J end lost 5 bases, and 19 bases lay between the germline ends. This CDR3 reads CASSSYRENQRDTQYF. CDR3 coding DNA: TGTGCCAGCAGCTCCTACAGGGAAAACCAAAGAGATACGCAGTATTTT.

J is TRBJ2-7 and V is TRBV30, with D possibly called TRBD1 or TRBD2 (7 bases each). Germline CDR1 and CDR2: GTSNPN and SVGIG (reference sequence). The CDR3 runs 15 residues. Trimming cost V 3 bases and J 1 base, with 16 bases left between them. The DNA for the CDR3 is TGTGCCTGGAGCCCGGGGCAGGGGGGGTCCTACGAGCAGTACTTC. This translates into CAWSPGQGGSYEQYF.

This chain uses TRBV5-6 with TRBJ1-1; no firm D call. Germline values: CDR1 SGHDT, CDR2 YYEEEE. The V and J ends lost 1 base and 1 base respectively, with 11 bases between them. This CDR3 has 15 amino acids. CDR3 region: CASSLLRGPNTEAFF. The CDR3 bases are TGTGCCAGCAGCTTGTTGCGGGGTCCGAACACTGAAGCTTTCTTT.

This sequence joins TRBV2 and TRBJ2-7, with 8 bases fitting TRBD1. The V gene end was trimmed by 4 bases and the J gene end by 3 bases; junction bases not matched to a gene: 5. The CDR3 is 14 amino acids. Per germline, CDR1 SNHLY and CDR2 FYNNEI. The CDR3 loop is CASSGRDRSYEQYF. DNA for the CDR3: TGTGCCAGCAGTGGTCGGGACAGGAGCTACGAGCAGTACTTC.

This clone has a single count. The chain is built from TRBV5-1 and TRBJ2-1; possible D gene TRBD2, 6 bases. CDR1 is SGHRS, CDR2 YFSETQ, per germline. CDR3 length: 14 amino acids. Deletions cut 6 bases from V and 6 bases from J, with 16 bases between. This CDR3 is CASIRDLGGNEQFF. The CDR3 coding sequence is TGCGCCAGCATCAGGGACTTGGGGGGCAATGAGCAGTTCTTC.

V gene TRBV11-2 combines with J gene TRBJ2-7; D gene ambiguous. CDR1 is SGHAT and CDR2 is FQNNGV in the germline V gene. Trimming shortened V by 1 base and J by 4 bases, and 8 bases separated the two germline ends. The CDR3 has 13 amino acids. Here the CDR3 DNA reads TGTGCCAGCAGCTTAGGTAGCCTTTACGAGCAGTACTTC. Its translation: CASSLGSLYEQYF.

As for this clone: The junction does not match germline at one end; this may be a read error. The CDR3 here is CASSLPTGPPKF. The CDR3 DNA sequence: TGCGCCAGCAGCCTGCCCACCGGACCCCCGAAATTC. This chain links TRBV4-1 with TRBJ1-2; D remains ambiguous. Germline CDR1 MGHRA, CDR2 YSYEKL. The CDR3 is made up of 12 amino acids.

This clone was detected only a few times. V gene TRBV29-1 combines with J gene TRBJ2-4; a weak D match, TRBD2 (5 bases). This CDR3 region has 12 residues. The V and J ends lost 7 bases and 5 bases respectively, with 12 bases between them. From germline, CDR1 is SQVTM and CDR2 ANQGSEA. CDR3 sequence (DNA): TGCAGCGCCCGAACCGGGGAAAACATTCAGTACTTC. It codes for CSARTGENIQYF.

This clone was counted a few times. The V call is TRBV27, the J call TRBJ2-1; 10 bases are a match to TRBD1. Per germline, CDR1 MNHEY and CDR2 SMNVEV (reference sequence). CDR3 size: 19 residues. V trimming: 5 bases; J trimming: 1 base; junction bases outside the gene matches: 14. CDR3 in amino acids: CASSPPGQGTYVSYNEQFF. The CDR3, as DNA: TGTGCCAGCAGTCCTCCGGGACAGGGGACGTACGTATCCTACAATGAGCAGTTCTTC.

The chain joins TRBV5-1 to TRBJ2-5, with D maybe TRBD1 (6 bases). CDR1 is SGHRS and CDR2 is YFSETQ in the germline V gene. V gave up 0 bases and J gave up 4 bases, with 16 bases separating them. The CDR3 runs 16 residues. CDR3 sequence: CASSLAPTGPGETQYF. Written as DNA, the CDR3 is TGCGCCAGCAGCTTGGCCCCGACAGGTCCGGGAGAGACCCAGTACTTC. Supplemented by reference TRBV5-1 and TRBJ2-5, the full variable domain reads KAGVTQTPRYLIKTRGQQVTLSCSPISGHRSVSWYQQTPGQGLQFLFEYFSETQRNKGNFPGRFSGRQFSNSRSEMNVSTLELGDSALYLCASSLAPTGPGETQYFGPGTRLLVL.

V and J are TRBV14 and TRBJ1-1, with D unclear. V was shortened by 1 base and J by 10 bases, with 16 bases between the two germline ends. Germline CDR1 SGHDN, CDR2 FVKESK. The CDR3 consists of 14 residues. CDR3 region: CASSQVPMVKAAFF. CDR3 coding DNA: TGTGCCAGCAGCCAAGTGCCCATGGTAAAAGCAGCTTTCTTT.

This clone was picked up a small number of times. V is TRBV7-8 and J is TRBJ2-7; D is perhaps TRBD1 (6 bases). This CDR3 contains 12 residues. V gave up 4 bases and J gave up 13 bases, with 17 bases separating them. Germline CDR1 SGHVS, CDR2 FQNEAQ. The CDR3 region is CASSSRSTGSYF. The CDR3 nucleotides are TGTGCCAGCAGCTCGAGGAGTACAGGGAGCTACTTC.